A selection of T cell receptor beta chains follows, all from one sample in a study of vaccination effects on CD4 cells after COVID-19. The method was immunoSEQ multiplex PCR; TCRdb's version includes in-frame clones alone and lacks a portion of them. The data hold 70,000 to 75,000 clones, with 70% to 80% observed a single time. Antigens for these TCRs are unknown. The material was CD4+ T cells from PBMCs cultured without peptide, obtained before COVID-19 vaccination. Receptors originate from a human donor who received a COVID-19 vaccine. Both conserved end residues are part of each CDR3. The order of the fields is D gene, V gene, J gene, CDR3 DNA, CDR3 protein. A D gene is named only where the DNA matches it firmly.

NA	TRBV6-5	TRBJ1-6	TGTGCCAGCACCCCCGAGAGGGGCCATAATTCACCCCTCCACTTT	CASTPERGHNSPLHF
NA	TRBV6-5	TRBJ1-2	TGTGCCAGCAGGGCAAGTGGCTACACCTTC	CASRASGYTF
NA	TRBV18	TRBJ1-1	TGTGCCAGCTCACCACAAGGGGGATTGGAAACTGAAGCTTTCTTT	CASSPQGGLETEAFF
TRBD1	TRBV18	TRBJ2-1	TGTGCCAGCTCACCAAGCCAGGGGGCGATGGGTGAGCAGTTCTTC	CASSPSQGAMGEQFF
TRBD1	TRBV28	TRBJ1-2	TGTGCCAGCAGTTTATTAACAGGGGGCCATGGCTACACCTTC	CASSLLTGGHGYTF
TRBD2	TRBV27	TRBJ2-3	TGTGCCAGCAAACAACGGGGCGGGGGGGCATATACGCAGTATTTT	CASKQRGGGAYTQYF
NA	TRBV27	TRBJ2-3	TGTGCCAGCAGGCGACCAGGGGTTATGAGCACAGATACGCAGTATTTT	CASRRPGVMSTDTQYF
NA	TRBV6-6	TRBJ1-5	TGTGCCAGCAGTCTAGCGCTTGGGGGGCAGCCCCAGCATTTT	CASSLALGGQPQHF
TRBD1	TRBV9	TRBJ1-5	TGTGCCAGCAGCGTAGGTGGAGGGGGCGTGGGTCAGCCCCAGCATTTT	CASSVGGGGVGQPQHF
TRBD1	TRBV7-3	TRBJ1-1	TGTGCCAGCAGCTCCGGACAGGGGCGTAAAGCTTTCTTT	CASSSGQGRKAFF
NA	TRBV9	TRBJ2-3	TGTGCCAGCAGCCCCGGCTCCCGCTGGGAAGATACGCAGTATTTT	CASSPGSRWEDTQYF